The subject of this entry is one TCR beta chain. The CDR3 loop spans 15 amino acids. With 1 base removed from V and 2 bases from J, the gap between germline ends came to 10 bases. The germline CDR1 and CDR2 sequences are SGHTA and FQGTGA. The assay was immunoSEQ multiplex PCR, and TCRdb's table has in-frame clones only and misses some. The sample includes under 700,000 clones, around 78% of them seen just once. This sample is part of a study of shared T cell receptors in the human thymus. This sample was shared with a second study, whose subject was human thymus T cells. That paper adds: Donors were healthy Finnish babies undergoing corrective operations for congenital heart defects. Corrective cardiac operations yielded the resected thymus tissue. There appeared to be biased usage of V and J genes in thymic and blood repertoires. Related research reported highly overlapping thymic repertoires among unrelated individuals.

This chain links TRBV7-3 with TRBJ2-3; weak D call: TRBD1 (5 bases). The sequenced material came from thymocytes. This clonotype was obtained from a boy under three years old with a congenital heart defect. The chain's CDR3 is CASSLKGIHTDTQYF. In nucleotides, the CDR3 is TGTGCCAGCAGCTTAAAGGGGATTCACACAGATACGCAGTATTTT.